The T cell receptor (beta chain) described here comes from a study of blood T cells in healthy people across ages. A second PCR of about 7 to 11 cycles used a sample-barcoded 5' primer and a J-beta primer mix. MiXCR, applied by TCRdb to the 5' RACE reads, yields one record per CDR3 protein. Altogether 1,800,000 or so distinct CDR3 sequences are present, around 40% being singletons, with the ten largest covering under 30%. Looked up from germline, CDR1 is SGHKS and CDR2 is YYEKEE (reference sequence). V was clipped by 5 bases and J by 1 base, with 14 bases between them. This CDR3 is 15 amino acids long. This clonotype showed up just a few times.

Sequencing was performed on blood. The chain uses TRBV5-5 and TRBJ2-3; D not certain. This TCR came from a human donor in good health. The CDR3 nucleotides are TGTGCCAGCAGTTCGTGGTACAAGGGCACAGATACGCAGTATTTT. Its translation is CASSSWYKGTDTQYF.